The clone carrying this TCR beta chain was seen more than once but under ten times. Its antigen is not known. The sample originates from a study of CD8 T cell repertoires and HIV-1 epitope variants. Libraries were prepared by immunoSEQ multiplex PCR; TCRdb keeps only in-frame clonotypes and omits some of them. The sample lists approximately 5,700 clones, about 69% occurring once. The J segment lost 10 bases and the V segment lost 8 bases, leaving 5 bases of the junction unmatched. Per germline, CDR1 MGHRA and CDR2 YSYEKL. The CDR3 has 11 residues. This TCR came from a male donor with HIV. The rearrangement uses TRBV4-1 and TRBJ2-1, with 7 bases lining up with TRBD2. Sequencing was done on a sample of cultured CD8+ T cells derived from PBMCs. The CDR3, as DNA: TGCGCCAGCGGAGGCGGGAGCGAGCAGTTCTTC. Amino acid sequence: CASGGGSEQFF.